These 20 T cell receptor beta chains were all obtained from the same sample, sequenced in a study. Using its own MiXCR run on the 5' RACE reads, TCRdb lists one record per CDR3 protein. The repertoire holds roughly 44,000 distinct CDR3 sequences, with 29% as singletons. The sequencing sample was made of memory CD4+ T cells sorted from a lymph node. This sample's subset: memory CD4+ T cells, CD4+CD45RO+CD25-. These receptors were taken from a female donor with breast cancer.

This sequence joins TRBV12-3 or TRBV12-4 and TRBJ2-3, with 8 bases that match TRBD2. The CDR3 has 13 residues. The junction had 1 base not matched to a gene; V was cut back by 3 bases and J by 5 bases. The CDR3 DNA reads as TGTGCCAGCAGTTTTGCGGGGGGAGATACGCAGTATTTT. This sequence encodes CASSFAGGDTQYF.

The V call is TRBV6-1, the J call TRBJ2-5; 7 positions agree with TRBD1. This CDR3 spans 13 amino acids. Per the germline V gene, CDR1 is MNHNS and CDR2 is SASEGT. V gave up 5 bases and J gave up 2 bases; unmatched junction bases: 2. CDR3 protein: CASSRDRQETQYF. CDR3 coding DNA: TGTGCCAGCAGTCGGGACAGACAAGAGACCCAGTACTTC.

This clonotype was seen only a few times. CDR3 sequence: CSAFSTGMYGYTF. In DNA form, the CDR3 reads TGCAGTGCTTTTTCAACAGGGATGTATGGCTACACCTTC. The V call is TRBV20-1, the J call TRBJ1-2; D is perhaps TRBD1 (6 bases). Per the germline V gene, CDR1 is DFQATT and CDR2 is SNEGSKA (reference sequence). V shed 5 bases and J shed 5 bases, with 15 bases lying between them. This CDR3 has 13 amino acids.

This clonotype rates as medium-sized. The J gene is TRBJ1-1, the V gene TRBV7-9; 10 nucleotides agree with TRBD1. V trimming: 3 bases; J trimming: 11 bases; junction bases outside the gene matches: 6. Germline values: CDR1 SEHNR, CDR2 FQNEAQ (reference sequence). This CDR3 spans 13 amino acids. DNA of the CDR3: TGTGCCAGCAGCTTGCGACAGGGGGCGAGTGCTTTCTTT. Residues: CASSLRQGASAFF.

The sample holds many counts of this clonotype. This chain joins TRBV20-1 and TRBJ2-2; the D gene is possibly TRBD2 (5 bases). Trimming shortened V by 6 bases and J by 7 bases, and 21 bases separated the two germline ends. CDR3 length: 15 residues. Germline V CDR1 and CDR2: DFQATT, SNEGSKA (reference sequence). The CDR3 loop is CSAPEGEGGIGELFF. In DNA, the CDR3 is TGCAGTGCCCCCGAGGGCGAGGGCGGAATCGGGGAGCTGTTTTTT.

This clonotype was counted a few times. This chain connects TRBV3-1 to TRBJ2-2; TRBD2 matches 13 bases. V was clipped by 4 bases and J by 4 bases; unmatched bases: 6. Per germline, CDR1 LGHDT and CDR2 YNNKEL (reference sequence). The CDR3 has 17 residues. CDR3 DNA: TGTGCCAGCAGCCGAGGACTAGCGGGGGCTGGCACCGGGGAGCTGTTTTTT. Translation: CASSRGLAGAGTGELFF.

This clonotype was picked up a small number of times. V is TRBV6-5 and J is TRBJ1-5; 8 bases are a match to TRBD1. This CDR3 has 10 amino acids. Unmatched junction bases numbered 3, after V lost 11 bases and J lost 9 bases. CDR1 is MNHEY and CDR2 is SVGAGI in the germline V gene. The DNA of the CDR3 is TGTGCCTCAGGGGGCCCGCCCCAGCATTTT. It is translated as CASGGPPQHF.

This chain joins TRBV10-3 and TRBJ1-4; D gene ambiguous. V was shortened by 0 bases and J by 3 bases, with 11 bases between the two germline ends. CDR1 and CDR2 from the germline V gene are ENHRY and SYGVKD. The CDR3 consists of 16 residues. Written as DNA, the CDR3 is TGTGCCATCAGTGAGTCCGCCAGGATAGCTAATGAAAAACTGTTTTTT. The encoded protein is CAISESARIANEKLFF.

This sequence joins TRBV5-1 and TRBJ2-7; no clear D. V was shortened by 0 bases and J by 0 bases, with 7 bases between the two germline ends. Germline V gene lookup returns CDR1 SGHRS and CDR2 YFSETQ. The length of the CDR3 is 14 residues. CDR3 protein: CASSLDPGSYEQYF. CDR3 coding DNA: TGCGCCAGCAGCTTGGATCCGGGCTCCTACGAGCAGTACTTC.

This sequence joins TRBV12-5 and TRBJ1-1, with 9 bases fitting TRBD1. The CDR3 has 16 amino acids. V was clipped by 2 bases and J by 5 bases; unmatched bases: 9. Germline-derived CDR1 and CDR2 are LGHNT and FRNRAP. The DNA for the CDR3 is TGTGCTAGTGGTTTGTACCTCACAGGGGGCTTAACTGAAGCTTTCTTT. Its protein product is CASGLYLTGGLTEAFF.

This clonotype occurred a few times. The chain joins TRBV7-6 to TRBJ2-5; a possible D gene is TRBD1 (5 bases). V lost 5 bases and J 2 bases, leaving 15 bases between the germline ends. This CDR3 contains 15 residues. Germline assignment: CDR1 SGHVS and CDR2 FNYEAQ. The CDR3 sequence is CASSHPFDSQETQYF. The CDR3 nucleotides read TGTGCCAGCAGCCACCCCTTTGACAGTCAAGAGACCCAGTACTTC.

J is TRBJ2-7 and V is TRBV6-5; D might be TRBD1 (6 bases). Trimming removed 4 bases from V and 1 base from J, with 8 bases in between. Germline lookup yields CDR1 MNHEY and CDR2 SVGAGI. This CDR3 has 13 residues. The CDR3 loop reads CASSSGQSYEQYF. In DNA, the CDR3 is TGTGCCAGCAGTTCTGGACAGTCCTACGAGCAGTACTTC.

The chain joins TRBV12-3 or TRBV12-4 to TRBJ2-3; 12 nucleotides match TRBD2. This CDR3 is 15 amino acids long. V lost 7 bases, J lost 3 bases, and 5 bases stayed unmatched. The CDR3 sequence is CASTLLAGGTDTQYF. CDR3 bases: TGTGCCAGCACCTTACTAGCGGGGGGAACAGATACGCAGTATTTT.

The CDR3: CASSLSSGGAAEQFF. Written as DNA, the CDR3 is TGTGCCAGCAGTTTATCTAGCGGGGGGGCCGCTGAGCAGTTCTTC. The chain links TRBV12-3 or TRBV12-4 to TRBJ2-1; 12 bases agree with TRBD2. The V and J ends lost 2 bases and 9 bases, in that order; junction bases with no gene match: 5. The CDR3 sequence is 15 residues long.

This clonotype was recorded a few times. This sequence joins TRBV7-9 and TRBJ2-4, with D uncertain. The CDR3 has 14 residues. The germline CDR1 and CDR2 sequences are SEHNR and FQNEAQ (reference sequence). V lost 5 bases, J lost 1 base, and 9 bases lay in between. CDR3 nucleotide sequence: TGTGCCAGCAGCAACGACTGGGCCAAAAACATTCAGTACTTC. This gives the protein CASSNDWAKNIQYF.

The chain's CDR3 is CASTPLGRGRYEQYF. CDR3 in DNA: TGTGCCAGCACCCCCCTAGGGAGGGGACGGTACGAGCAGTACTTC. This rearrangement joins TRBV27 to TRBJ2-7, with 7 nucleotides matching TRBD2. Germline lookup yields CDR1 MNHEY and CDR2 SMNVEV (reference sequence). CDR3 length: 15 residues. V dropped 7 bases and J dropped 4; count of bases not matched to a gene: 13.

This clonotype turned up a few times. The chain employs TRBV20-1 and TRBJ2-3, with a tentative D call TRBD2 (6 bases). The CDR3 totals 12 residues. CDR1 and CDR2 from the germline V gene are DFQATT and SNEGSKA (reference sequence). V was shortened by 5 bases and J by 5 bases, with 11 bases between the two germline ends. In DNA form, the CDR3 reads TGCAGTGCTGAGGGAGGAAGAGATACGCAGTATTTT. Translating gives CSAEGGRDTQYF.

This clonotype was observed once. The missing conserved phenylalanine or tryptophan at the end of this CDR3 makes a read error likely. J is TRBJ2-7 and V is TRBV12-3 or TRBV12-4; D not certain. The ends were cut back, 5 bases at V and 0 bases at J, with 8 bases in the middle. The CDR3 consists of 13 residues. The CDR3 DNA reads TGTGCCAGCAGTCCCCGGAGCTCCTACGAGCAGTACTCC. Residues: CASSPRSSYEQYS.

This clonotype was picked up a small number of times. The rearrangement joins TRBV7-6 to TRBJ2-1, with 10 nucleotides matching TRBD1. The CDR3 spans 15 residues. Trimming removed 2 bases from V and 7 bases from J; junction bases left unmatched: 5. Germline V gene sequence: CDR1 SGHVS, CDR2 FNYEAQ. The CDR3 region has the DNA TGTGCCAGCAGCTTAAGACAGGGGGCCCCGAATGAGCAGTTCTTC. Its translation: CASSLRQGAPNEQFF.

This clonotype came up a few times. CDR3 DNA: TGCGCCAGCAGCTCGAACAGGGGAGGGACCTACAATGAGCAGTTCTTC. Encoded protein: CASSSNRGGTYNEQFF. The chain links TRBV4-1 to TRBJ2-1; D might be TRBD1 or TRBD2, each matching 7 bases. The CDR3 loop spans 16 amino acids. CDR1 and CDR2 from the germline V gene are MGHRA and YSYEKL. With 5 bases removed from V and 2 bases from J, the gap between germline ends came to 16 bases.